Following are 12 T cell receptor beta chains from one sample sequenced in a study of regulatory T cells in long-lasting Graves disease. HTBI primers from iRepertoire and Arm-PCR of CDR3 regions yielded the TCR beta libraries. MiXCR, applied by TCRdb to the multiplex PCR reads, yields one record per CDR3 protein. Counted here are 300,000 to 500,000 distinct CDR3 sequences, more than 20% occurring once; the ten biggest clones make up less than 25%. Time point specified: persistent/refractory GD, antithyroid drugs over 5 years with positive TRAb. Isolated PBMC RNA provided the starting material for the TCR library. The sequencing used peripheral blood mononuclear cells (PBMCs), collected when the disease was refractory, from a patient treated with antithyroid drugs. These receptors came from a female donor with Graves disease.

This clonotype appeared many times. The chain recombines TRBV10-3 with TRBJ2-7; a weak D match, TRBD2 (8 bases). V was shortened by 0 bases and J by 0 bases, with 18 bases between the two germline ends. Germline-derived CDR1 and CDR2 are ENHRY and SYGVKD. The CDR3 spans 18 residues. The CDR3 DNA follows: TGTGCCATCAGTGAGTCCACCGGGGGGGGGGACAGCTCCTACGAGCAGTACTTC. Translating it yields CAISESTGGGDSSYEQYF.

In this sample, this clonotype turned up a few times. The DNA for the CDR3 is TGTGCCAGCAGTGAGGGGCGATCACCCCTCCACTTT. Translated, it gives CASSEGRSPLHF. The chain combines TRBV2 with TRBJ1-6, with TRBD1 as a possible D gene (5 bases). V was trimmed by 3 bases and J by 10 bases, leaving 7 bases between them. CDR3 length: 12 residues. The germline gives CDR1 SNHLY, CDR2 FYNNEI.

This clonotype was seen only a few times. V gene TRBV7-9 combines with J gene TRBJ2-4; tentatively, D is TRBD1 (6 bases). This CDR3 region has 15 residues. Germline loops: CDR1 SEHNR, CDR2 FQNEAQ (reference sequence). Trimming removed 5 bases at V and 6 bases at J, with 17 bases between. CDR3 DNA: TGTGCCAGCAGCCCATCAGGGGCCAGTCGAAACATTCAGTACTTC. Translation gives CASSPSGASRNIQYF.

The CDR3 protein is CASSWGLAGGHNEQFF. CDR3 coding DNA: TGTGCCAGCAGTTGGGGACTAGCGGGAGGACACAATGAGCAGTTCTTC. This sequence joins TRBV6-5 and TRBJ2-1; 15 bases line up with TRBD2. The CDR3 length is 16 residues. The J segment lost 5 bases and the V segment lost 4 bases, leaving 3 bases of the junction unmatched. Germline lookup yields CDR1 MNHEY and CDR2 SVGAGI.

Written as DNA, the CDR3 is TGTGCCAGCAGCCTCGGTGTTTATAGCAATCAGCCCCAGCATTTT. This gives the protein CASSLGVYSNQPQHF. The chain carries TRBV3-1 and TRBJ1-5, with no clear D. This CDR3 spans 15 amino acids. From germline, CDR1 is LGHDT and CDR2 YNNKEL (reference sequence). Trimming took off 4 bases at V and 0 bases at J, with 10 bases between the two ends.

The V call is TRBV20-1, the J call TRBJ2-7, with TRBD2 identical over 10 bases. CDR3 length equals 15 residues. J gave up 1 base and V 6 bases, and 9 bases lay outside the gene matches. Germline V lookup: CDR1 DFQATT, CDR2 SNEGSKA (reference sequence). CDR3 nucleotides: TGCAGTGCCCACTCCGGGACTAGCGCGTCCTACGAGCAGTACTTC. Translated: CSAHSGTSASYEQYF.

The rearrangement links TRBV6-1 to TRBJ1-4, with D unclear. Between the trimmed V and J ends, which lost 8 bases and 4 bases, there was a span of 17 bases. The CDR3 extends over 15 amino acids. Germline V gene sequence: CDR1 MNHNS, CDR2 SASEGT. In nucleotides, the CDR3 is TGTGCCAGCGCCCGCCGGTTGGCGAATAATGAAAAACTGTTTTTT. Protein: CASARRLANNEKLFF.

The chain couples TRBV2 to TRBJ2-1; TRBD2 aligns across 8 bases. CDR1 and CDR2 (germline): SNHLY, FYNNEI. The CDR3 covers 16 residues. V lost 6 bases, J lost 0 bases, and 7 bases stayed unmatched. CDR3 amino acids: CASSLGGAVSYNEQFF. The DNA of the CDR3 is TGTGCCAGCAGCCTCGGGGGGGCGGTCTCCTACAATGAGCAGTTCTTC.

This clonotype was seen ten or more times. This chain joins TRBV6-1 and TRBJ2-2, with 8 positions matching TRBD2. The germline V gene has CDR1 MNHNS and CDR2 SASEGT. With V trimmed by 7 bases and J by 5 bases, 9 bases remained unmatched. The CDR3 is made up of 15 amino acids. The chain's CDR3 is CASKERVAGTGELFF. CDR3 coding DNA: TGTGCCAGCAAAGAGCGGGTAGCGGGGACCGGGGAGCTGTTTTTT.

In this sample, this clonotype turned up once. The chain uses TRBV29-1 and TRBJ2-7; the D is unclear. This CDR3 is built from 13 residues. From germline, CDR1 is SQVTM and CDR2 ANQGSEA. Trimming took 4 bases from V and 0 from J, leaving 10 bases between them. CDR3 amino acids: CSVVPDNSYEQYF. CDR3 in DNA: TGCAGCGTTGTACCCGACAACTCCTACGAGCAGTACTTC.

This rearrangement joins TRBV20-1 to TRBJ2-7; 7 bases line up with TRBD1. V was pared by 3 bases and J by 5 bases, with 7 bases of the junction left unmatched. CDR3 length: 13 residues. Germline assignment: CDR1 DFQATT and CDR2 SNEGSKA (reference sequence). DNA of the CDR3: TGCAGTGCTAGTGCCCCCGGGACAGACGAGCAGTACTTC. It encodes CSASAPGTDEQYF.

This clonotype was counted at least ten times. As DNA, the CDR3 is TGTGCCAGCAGTTCTCTAGGGGCGGGTCAGCCCCAGCATTTT. As protein: CASSSLGAGQPQHF. This sequence joins TRBV28 and TRBJ1-5; D perhaps matches TRBD1 (5 bases). The V gene's germline CDR1 is MDHEN and CDR2 SYDVKM. There are 14 residues in the CDR3. V was shortened by 4 bases and J by 6 bases, with 13 bases between the two germline ends. The full variable domain, its missing parts supplied by reference TRBV28 and TRBJ1-5, is DVKVTQSSRYLVKRTGEKVFLECVQDMDHENMFWYRQDPGLGLRLIYFSYDVKMKEKGDIPEGYSVSREKKERFSLILESASTNQTSMYLCASSSLGAGQPQHFGDGTRLSIL.